The 5 T cell receptor beta chains presented below share a single source sample, sequenced in a study of blood T cell repertoires in COVID-19. Generated by immunoSEQ multiplex PCR, the TCRdb table keeps only in-frame clones and is missing some. The sample lists roughly 140,000 clones, 85% to 90% occurring once. Sequenced: peripheral blood. All receptors derive from a woman aged 60-70 years with active COVID-19.

The genes are TRBV12-3 or TRBV12-4 and TRBJ2-7; weak D call: TRBD1 (5 bases). The ends were cut back, 2 bases at V and 4 bases at J, with 9 bases in the middle. The CDR3 is 13 residues long. The CDR3 DNA is TGTGCCAGCAGTTTACCAGGGATGTACGAGCAGTACTTC. Its protein product is CASSLPGMYEQYF.

The CDR3 bases are TGCGCCAGCAGCCAAGGGGGGGATAATTCACCCCTCCACTTT. Residues: CASSQGGDNSPLHF. The chain recombines TRBV4-3 with TRBJ1-6; maybe TRBD1 (5 bases). Germline CDR1 reads LGHNA; CDR2 reads YSLEER. Trimming cost V 1 base and J 5 bases, with 6 bases left between them. The CDR3 covers 14 residues.

The J gene is TRBJ2-7, the V gene TRBV6-5; D gene unclear. CDR1 and CDR2 (germline): MNHEY, SVGAGI. Trimming shortened V by 6 bases and J by 7 bases, and 13 bases separated the two germline ends. The CDR3 spans 12 residues. Here the CDR3 DNA reads TGTGCCAGCAGCTTAACAGCCTTGGAGCAGTACTTC. Protein: CASSLTALEQYF.

The chain joins TRBV7-2 to TRBJ2-7; TRBD2 matches 7 bases. Losses at the gene ends were 8 bases for V and 0 bases for J; bases not matched to a gene: 10. CDR3 length equals 15 residues. Germline V CDR1 and CDR2: SGHTA, FQGNSA. DNA for the CDR3: TGTGCCAGCGGGGGGGTTTACACTAGCTCCTACGAGCAGTACTTC. Translating gives CASGGVYTSSYEQYF. The variable domain in full, with the rest retrieved from reference TRBV7-2 and TRBJ2-7, is GAGVSQSPSNKVTEKGKDVELRCDPISGHTALYWYRQSLGQGLEFLIYFQGNSAPDKSGLPSDRFSAERTGGSVSTLTIQRTQQEDSAVYLCASGGVYTSSYEQYFGPGTRLTVT.

This clone has more than one count but fewer than ten. The chain recombines TRBV19 with TRBJ2-1, with D maybe TRBD2 (5 bases). CDR1 and CDR2 (germline): LNHDA, SQIVND (reference sequence). The CDR3 has 12 residues. V gave up 6 bases and J gave up 4 bases, with 7 bases separating them. The CDR3 DNA follows: TGTGCCAGTAGCGGAGGTTACAATGAGCAGTTCTTC. Translated: CASSGGYNEQFF.